This T cell receptor (beta chain) was found in a study of blood T cells in healthy people across ages. From germline, CDR1 is MNHEY and CDR2 SVGEGT. The CDR3 runs to 18 residues. The trim removed 2 bases at V and 2 bases at J, leaving 12 bases unmatched. This clonotype was found a few times. A J-beta primer mix and a sample-barcoded 5' primer were used in a second PCR of roughly 7 to 12 cycles. TCRdb ran MiXCR on the 5' RACE reads and lists one entry per CDR3 protein. The sample carries 1.5 million or so distinct CDR3 sequences, about 43% recorded once. The chain combines TRBV6-2 or TRBV6-3 with TRBJ2-7; 10 bases are a match to TRBD2. This TCR was sampled from a woman under 30 in good health. The specimen sequenced was blood. The CDR3 region is CASSYSSTGLAVTYEQYF. The CDR3 DNA follows: TGTGCCAGCAGTTACAGTTCAACTGGACTAGCGGTTACCTACGAGCAGTACTTC.